This T cell receptor beta chain appears in the sequencing data of a study of CD8 T cells in ankylosing spondylitis. Findings and limits, study-wide: Blood of patients with ankylosing spondylitis appeared to be characterized by a TCR beta motif of eight highly homologous variants. According to the report, clones linked to the disease were significantly enriched in matched synovial fluid samples taken from ankylosing spondylitis patients. Relatively rare in peripheral blood, disease-linked clones were also CD8+. Past research had described some motif variants in reactive arthritis synovial fluid and blood.

Notes on this clonotype: As yet, its antigen is unknown.

CDR3 size: 15 residues. Trimming at V came to 4 bases and at J to 7 bases, leaving 12 bases not matched to a gene. In germline, CDR1 is SGHTS, CDR2 YDEGEE. Quantitative 5'-RACE with molecular barcodes was used to make the TCR beta libraries. TCRdb processed the 5' RACE reads anew with MiXCR; each CDR3 protein has one entry. The sample contains some 840,000 distinct CDR3 sequences, 10% to 15% of which appear only once. The rearrangement uses TRBV5-8 and TRBJ1-2; 8 positions match TRBD1. The TCR was taken from a male donor with ankylosing spondylitis. The source material was blood, either unsorted or a sorted T cell fraction (not recorded which). The CDR3 sequence: CASSPWTGYIGGYTF. The CDR3 bases are TGTGCCAGCAGCCCGTGGACAGGGTACATCGGTGGCTACACCTTC.